This T cell receptor (beta chain) comes out of a study of blood T cell repertoires in COVID-19 (dated by TCRdb to the early 2020s). For context, the study as a whole: Samples from collaborators originated in the United States, Italy and Spain and spanned both the acute and convalescent phases of COVID-19. HLA class I and class II types, where available, came from metadata supplied by the sample provider rather than from assay-based typing. Samples were obtained from the ongoing ImmuneRACE study (first 160 participants) and from 950 to 1,500 subjects provided by 6 global collaborators. The material from the prospective study consisted of cDNA or gDNA derived from T cells, B-cell-depleted T cells, or PBMCs. The repertoires were released in a freely available public database meant as a resource for research on the immune response to SARS-CoV-2. The dataset comprised deeply sampled blood TCRbeta repertoires from subjects exposed to, actively infected with, or recovered from COVID-19. The sample metadata nearly always contained a de-identified subject ID, COVID-19 status, age in years and sex. Broader findings and caveats from the paper: How much clinical and demographic metadata was included differed by source and by participant, and the metadata was provided uncurated.

Note on this clone: Its cognate antigen has yet to be identified. Base qualities are missing; no much larger clone stands one base away.

There are 18 amino acids in the CDR3, from cysteine to phenylalanine inclusive. Only CDR3 DNA is held: 54 bases, read in frame from base 1. Trimming leaves V shorter by 4 bases and J shorter by 5 bases, with the junction holding 16 bases beyond the gene matches. The germline V gene sets CDR1 to KGHDR and CDR2 to SFDVKD. TCRbeta CDR3 regions were amplified from genomic DNA by means of the immunoSEQ Assay, a bias-controlled multiplex PCR. The paper's data handling went like this. The number of nucleated cells in each sample was estimated from the amplification of reference gene primers within the assay. To quantify the absolute abundance of each unique TCRbeta CDR3 rearrangement, sequence reads were collapsed and filtered. For each sample, productive Simpson clonality was calculated by taking the square root of Simpson's diversity index across productive rearrangements. In TCRdb, the immuneACCESS table is reduced to in-frame sequences with V and J assigned. These tables do not hold every clone; where another copy was compared, an unresolved V gene accounts for under half, and the others remain unexplained. That table gives V, J and clone size, and the DNA gave D and trimming. Recorded for this sample are about 320,000 clones; roughly 83% of them occurred a single time. Clones ranked in the top ten supply under 2% of the sample.

Collaborating institutions collected whole blood in K2EDTA tubes following their own protocols. For TCRbeta analysis, collaborator samples were shipped as frozen whole blood, as isolated PBMCs, or as DNA extracted from either sample type. Sequenced sample: peripheral blood. The sequence is built from TRBV24-1 and TRBJ2-1; 7 central bases correspond to TRBD1. The TCR comes from a woman between 45 and 60 years old with acute or convalescent COVID-19. The CDR3 region has the sequence CATSDRDRARLPDNEQFF. In nucleotide form, the sequence is TGTGCCACCAGTGACCGGGACAGAGCCCGATTACCCGACAATGAGCAGTTCTTC.